These 2 T cell receptor beta chains share one sample of origin, sequenced in a study of control samples from healthy donors and cancer patients. Profiling relied on immunoSEQ multiplex PCR, and the TCRdb table lists in-frame clones only, not all of them. This table holds about 150,000 clones, approximately 94% found once. The sample consisted of blood. These receptors were collected from a woman aged 40 to 50 in good health.

The V and J genes are TRBV4-1 and TRBJ1-4; D possibly corresponds to TRBD1 (6 bases). V shed 4 bases and J shed 0 bases, with 12 bases lying between them. CDR3 length: 16 residues. Germline V gives CDR1 MGHRA, CDR2 YSYEKL. The CDR3 protein is CASSRDTGATNEKLFF. The CDR3 DNA reads TGCGCCAGCAGCCGGGACACAGGCGCAACTAATGAAAAACTGTTTTTT.

CDR3 residues: CASSATKNTEAFF. CDR3 DNA sequence: TGTGCCAGCAGCGCAACAAAGAACACTGAAGCTTTCTTT. The V gene is TRBV9, the J gene TRBJ1-1; D unclear. The V gene lost 3 bases and the J gene lost 1 base, with 7 bases spanning the gap. Germline V gene sequence: CDR1 SGDLS, CDR2 YYNGEE. This CDR3 region has 13 residues.